This is a list of T cell receptor beta chains from one sample in a study of CD8 T cells in ankylosing spondylitis. Each CDR3 protein gets one entry after TCRdb re-called the 5' RACE reads with MiXCR. The sample includes about 340,000 distinct CDR3 sequences, about 20% of them seen just once. The specimen was blood, either unsorted or a sorted T cell fraction (not recorded which). The source is a male donor with ankylosing spondylitis or in good health (not recorded which). The CDR3 runs from the conserved cysteine through the conserved F or W. The D gene is left open where the match is weak. Not every row has a clone size; where given, it reads once, few, many or a size class.

NA	TRBV2	TRBJ2-7	TRBD2	TGTGCCAGCAGTGAGGGAGCGGGGGGCCCTTACGAGCAGTACTTC	CASSEGAGGPYEQYF
few	TRBV15	TRBJ2-7	NA	TGTGCCACCAGCAGAGAGTCTCTCGAGCAGTACTTC	CATSRESLEQYF
few	TRBV12-3/TRBV12-4	TRBJ1-2	TRBD1	TGTGCCAGCAGAGAATGGACAGGGAACTATGGCTACACCTTC	CASREWTGNYGYTF
few	TRBV12-3/TRBV12-4	TRBJ2-1	NA	TGTGCCAGTGGAACGGCCAATGAGCAGTTCTTC	CASGTANEQFF
few	TRBV20-1	TRBJ2-2	NA	TGCAGTGCCCTCGAGGGGCAGGAGAACACCGGGGAGCTGTTTTTT	CSALEGQENTGELFF
few	TRBV28	TRBJ2-7	NA	TGTGCCAGCAGTTTCCCCCGGACAGAGGCCTACGAGCAGTACTTC	CASSFPRTEAYEQYF
NA	TRBV7-9	TRBJ1-6	NA	TGTGCCAGCAGCTTAGATCCTCGAAGCTCCTATAATTCACCCCTCCACTTT	CASSLDPRSSYNSPLHF
many	TRBV20-1	TRBJ2-5	NA	TGCAGTGCTAAGGACGGCGAGGCAGGGTTAAGAAGCCCTCAAGAGACCCAGTACTTC	CSAKDGEAGLRSPQETQYF
few	TRBV11-2	TRBJ2-1	TRBD1	TGTGCCAGCAGAATTATGACAGGGAACAATGAGCAGTTCTTC	CASRIMTGNNEQFF
NA	TRBV7-6	TRBJ1-1	TRBD1	TGTGCCAGCAGCCCCCGACAGGGGACGAACACTGAAGCTTTCTTT	CASSPRQGTNTEAFF
few	TRBV20-1	TRBJ1-1	NA	TGCAGTGCTAGGCGGGAGGGCGGCACTGAAGCTTTCTTT	CSARREGGTEAFF
NA	TRBV11-2	TRBJ2-7	NA	TGTGCCAGCAGCTTGGGGGACGGCGAGCAGTACTTC	CASSLGDGEQYF
NA	TRBV10-2	TRBJ1-5	NA	TGCGCCAGCAGTGAGTCGGCGGGGTATCAGCCCCAGCATTTT	CASSESAGYQPQHF
NA	TRBV5-5	TRBJ2-2	NA	TGTGCCAGCAGCTTGGATAGGGGCACCGGGGAGCTGTTTTTT	CASSLDRGTGELFF
NA	TRBV5-4	TRBJ2-3	NA	TGTGCCAGCAGCGCACCGGGTTCCCCCACAGATACGCAGTATTTT	CASSAPGSPTDTQYF
NA	TRBV5-1	TRBJ2-7	NA	TGCGCCAGCAGCTTTGGGATCCACTACGAGCAGTACTTC	CASSFGIHYEQYF
few	TRBV7-3	TRBJ1-1	NA	TGTGCCAGCAGCCCTCGGGGGTTGGGGGAAGCTTTCTTT	CASSPRGLGEAFF
few	TRBV20-1	TRBJ2-7	NA	TGCAGTGCTAACCGGGACTGGGACTACGAGCAGTACTTC	CSANRDWDYEQYF
NA	TRBV7-9	TRBJ1-1	TRBD1	TGTGCCAGCAGCCACCGGGACAGGTGGACTGAAGCTTTCTTT	CASSHRDRWTEAFF
few	TRBV5-1	TRBJ2-3	NA	TGCGCCAGCAGCTTGGTTCTGGACTCCACAGATACGCAGTATTTT	CASSLVLDSTDTQYF
few	TRBV7-9	TRBJ2-7	TRBD1	TGTGCCAGCAGCCTAGAGGGACAGGTCTACGAGCAGTACTTC	CASSLEGQVYEQYF
few	TRBV4-1	TRBJ1-1	NA	TGCGCCAGCAGCCAAGATGTTAGGGGGTTCACTGAAGCTTTCTTT	CASSQDVRGFTEAFF
few	TRBV6-5	TRBJ1-5	TRBD1	TGTGCCAGCAGTTACCCTGGGACAGGTTACAATCAGCCCCAGCATTTT	CASSYPGTGYNQPQHF
NA	TRBV12-3/TRBV12-4	TRBJ1-4	TRBD1	TGTGCCAGCAGTAATACAGGGGGCGCTGGAGAAAAACTGTTTTTT	CASSNTGGAGEKLFF
NA	TRBV6-1	TRBJ2-7	NA	TGTGCCAGCAGTGAAATCGCCTTCGAGCAGTACTTC	CASSEIAFEQYF
NA	TRBV7-9	TRBJ2-7	TRBD1	TGTGCCAGCAGCTGGGAAAGGGGACAGCCACACTCCTACGAGCAGTACTTC	CASSWERGQPHSYEQYF
NA	TRBV6-2/TRBV6-3	TRBJ2-7	TRBD1	TGTGCCAGCAGTTATCCAAGACAGGGGAGGATCTACGAGCAGTACTTC	CASSYPRQGRIYEQYF
NA	TRBV7-9	TRBJ2-3	NA	TGTGCCAGCAGCAGCTTGCCCCCCCGGGGCACAGATACGCAGTATTTT	CASSSLPPRGTDTQYF
few	TRBV4-2	TRBJ2-1	NA	TGTGCCAGCAGCCTCAGGGTGATTGGTTACAATGAGCAGTTCTTC	CASSLRVIGYNEQFF
NA	TRBV29-1	TRBJ2-7	NA	TGCAGCGTCCAGGCCTGGTCCTACGAGCAGTACTTC	CSVQAWSYEQYF
few	TRBV3-1	TRBJ2-5	TRBD2	TGTGCCAGCAGCCTTAGCGGGGGGGCCGAATTCCTCGGGGAGACCCAGTACTTC	CASSLSGGAEFLGETQYF
few	TRBV20-1	TRBJ1-2	NA	TGCAGTGCTAGAACGTGGCAGGAGTTCTATGGCTACACCTTC	CSARTWQEFYGYTF
few	TRBV25-1	TRBJ2-7	NA	TGTGCCAGCAGTGAACAGGGATACTCCTACGAGCAGTACTTC	CASSEQGYSYEQYF
few	TRBV27	TRBJ2-1	TRBD2	TGTGCCAGCAGCTGGGCTAGCGGGGGGGGGGATGAGCAGTTCTTC	CASSWASGGGDEQFF
few	TRBV30	TRBJ1-1	NA	TGTGCCTGGAGCACTATCGACGGGACTGAAGCTTTCTTT	CAWSTIDGTEAFF
few	TRBV12-3/TRBV12-4	TRBJ1-1	NA	TGTGCCACCGGCACTGAAGCTTTCTTT	CATGTEAFF
few	TRBV3-1	TRBJ2-2	TRBD1	TGTGCCAGCAGCCAATGGAAATATCGACAGGGAACGAACACCGGGGAGCTGTTTTTT	CASSQWKYRQGTNTGELFF
NA	TRBV24-1	TRBJ2-1	TRBD2	TGTGCCACCAGTGGCAGCGGGGGGCCATCCTACAATGAGCAGTTCTTC	CATSGSGGPSYNEQFF
NA	TRBV6-1	TRBJ2-3	TRBD1	TGTGCCAGCAGTCCACAGACAGGGGTCAGCACAGATACGCAGTATTTT	CASSPQTGVSTDTQYF